These 20 T cell receptor beta chains were sequenced from one sample in a study of metastatic and nonmetastatic thyroid tumors. All patients were untreated before thyroid surgery. TCRdb redid the clone calls on the PCR reads using MiXCR. Seen here are roughly 42,000 clones, about 20% observed once, and the top ten hold roughly 13%. Sequencing used tumor tissue. The source of these receptors is a female donor with papillary thyroid cancer or a benign thyroid nodule (not recorded which). Some clones in this sample may be carry-over from other donors' samples.

In regard to this clone: This may be a read error, as it is one base from a much larger clone. The rearrangement links TRBV11-1 to TRBJ2-7; D might be TRBD1 or TRBD2, each matching 5 bases. The CDR3 totals 16 residues. Trimming cost V 5 bases and J 10 bases, with 27 bases left between them. Germline loops: CDR1 SGHAT, CDR2 FQDESV (reference sequence). Here the CDR3 reads CASSQDQEGSLRTQYF. CDR3 nucleotides: TGTGCCAGCAGCCAAGATCAAGAGGGGTCGCTACGGACTCAGTACTTC.

This clone was seen a handful of times. The chain employs TRBV5-4 and TRBJ2-7; 8 bases fit TRBD2. Germline CDR1 reads SGHNT; CDR2 reads YYREEE (reference sequence). Trimming cost V 1 base and J 2 bases; bases outside gene matches: 8. The CDR3 runs to 16 residues. DNA for the CDR3: TGTGCCAGCAGCTTGCCGCCGGGACTAGTTCCCTACGAGCAGTACTTC. It specifies CASSLPPGLVPYEQYF.

This clone was seen ten or more times. The chain combines TRBV20-1 with TRBJ1-1; unclear D gene. The CDR3 is 12 residues long. The germline CDR1 and CDR2 sequences are DFQATT and SNEGSKA (reference sequence). Trimming left V 3 bases short and J 11 bases short, with 16 bases between. CDR3 sequence reads: CSASNSLTWAFF. The CDR3 nucleotides read TGCAGTGCTAGTAACAGCCTAACTTGGGCTTTCTTT.

This clone has only a few counts. The V call is TRBV6-1, the J call TRBJ2-5; 7 nucleotides match TRBD1. The CDR3 is 14 residues long. The V gene end was trimmed by 5 bases and the J gene end by 0 bases; junction bases not matched to a gene: 3. Germline CDR1 is MNHNS and CDR2 is SASEGT. The CDR3 DNA reads as TGTGCCAGCAGTAGGGGACAGAACCAAGAGACCCAGTACTTC. It translates to CASSRGQNQETQYF.

This clone has at least ten counts. This rearrangement joins TRBV9 to TRBJ1-6; D uncertain. Trimming removed 0 bases at V and 16 bases at J, with 14 bases between. Germline V gives CDR1 SGDLS, CDR2 YYNGEE. The CDR3 runs to 13 residues. CDR3 protein: CASSVGLEGGLHF. As DNA, the CDR3 is TGTGCCAGCAGCGTAGGCCTAGAGGGAGGACTCCACTTT. Together with reference TRBV9 and TRBJ1-6, the CDR3 gives the full variable domain: DSGVTQTPKHLITATGQRVTLRCSPRSGDLSVYWYQQSLDQGLQFLIQYYNGEERAKGNILERFSAQQFPDLHSELNLSSLELGDSALYFCASSVGLEGGLHFGNGTRLTVT.

Comments on this clone: A much more abundant neighbour one base away suggests this may be a read error. V is TRBV5-6 and J is TRBJ2-7; weak D call: TRBD2 (5 bases). The CDR3 runs to 16 residues. CDR1 is SGHDT, CDR2 YYEEEE, per germline. The CDR3 spells CAISLVPLARGDEQYF. As DNA, the CDR3 is TGTGCCATCAGCTTGGTCCCCCTAGCTCGTGGGGACGAGCAGTACTTC.

The rearrangement uses TRBV5-6 and TRBJ1-2, with TRBD1 identical over 7 bases. V lost 1 base to trimming and J lost 3 bases; unmatched junction nucleotides: 6. Germline V lookup: CDR1 SGHDT, CDR2 YYEEEE. The CDR3 extends over 15 amino acids. The CDR3 bases are TGTGCCAGCAGCTTGATTGAGGGGGCCCACTATGGCTACACCTTC. Translated: CASSLIEGAHYGYTF.

The table lists this clone with a few counts. One junction end does not reproduce the germline sequence, and a read error may be involved. This chain joins TRBV6-1 and TRBJ1-2, with 7 bases lining up with TRBD1. The CDR3 has 17 amino acids. The germline gives CDR1 MNHNS, CDR2 SASEGT. CDR3 nucleotides: TGTGCCAGCAGTGAAATGAAGGGGGCTCCCCCTAACTATGGCTACACCTTT. Translating gives CASSEMKGAPPNYGYTF.

Comment on this clone: Its ends do not fully match the called genes, so a read error is possible. J is TRBJ1-6 and V is TRBV7-2; D is unresolved. The germline CDR1 and CDR2 sequences are SGHTA and FQGNSA. The CDR3 extends over 15 amino acids. In DNA, the CDR3 is TGTGCCAGCAGCATCCAAGGGTCGGATAATTCATCCCTCCACTTT. Encoded protein: CASSIQGSDNSSLHF.

There are many counts of this clone. This rearrangement joins TRBV27 to TRBJ1-1, with D uncertain. The length of the CDR3 is 15 residues. Trimming left V 3 bases short and J 4 bases short, with 15 bases between. In germline, CDR1 is MNHEY, CDR2 SMNVEV (reference sequence). CDR3 residues: CASSFGSPGSTEAFF. For the CDR3, the DNA is TGTGCCAGCAGTTTTGGGAGCCCCGGGAGCACTGAAGCTTTCTTT.

V and J are TRBV11-2 and TRBJ2-7; D gene unclear. V was cut by 8 bases and J by 3 bases, with 20 bases left in between. Germline V gives CDR1 SGHAT, CDR2 FQNNGV. CDR3 length: 15 residues. The CDR3 region is CASGRITPSFYEQYF. The CDR3 DNA reads TGTGCCAGCGGCCGAATCACACCCTCATTCTACGAGCAGTACTTC.

This clone was seen at least ten times. The chain combines TRBV2 with TRBJ1-2; 9 bases fit TRBD1. The CDR3 sequence is 17 residues long. Germline CDR1 and CDR2: SNHLY and FYNNEI. V shed 4 bases, J shed 0 bases, and the junction held 9 bases outside the gene matches. This CDR3 reads CASSAGQGRRTNYGYTF. CDR3 bases: TGTGCCAGCAGTGCGGGACAGGGAAGGCGGACTAACTATGGCTACACCTTC.

The chain carries TRBV2 and TRBJ1-2, with D possibly TRBD1 on 5 matching bases. The CDR3 loop spans 13 amino acids. Germline V gene data show CDR1 as SNHLY and CDR2 as FYNNEI. V lost 4 bases and J 3 bases, leaving 9 bases between the germline ends. The CDR3 spells CASSGDLYYGYTF. CDR3 in DNA: TGTGCCAGCAGTGGGGACCTTTACTATGGCTACACCTTC.

This clone was detected ten times or more. J is TRBJ1-5 and V is TRBV28; D ambiguous. Between the trimmed V and J ends, which lost 6 bases and 7 bases, there was a span of 16 bases. The CDR3 runs 14 residues. Germline lookup yields CDR1 MDHEN and CDR2 SYDVKM. In DNA, the CDR3 is TGTGCCAGCAGGAGATCAGAATTAAGGCAGCCCCAGCATTTT. It translates to CASRRSELRQPQHF.

This clone has ten or more counts. At the DNA level, this CDR3 is encoded by other sequences in the same sample as well. The chain is built from TRBV14 and TRBJ2-7; D unresolved. Germline loops: CDR1 SGHDN, CDR2 FVKESK. The CDR3 length is 11 residues. The V and J ends lost 1 base and 3 bases respectively, with 1 base between them. CDR3 residues: CASSQGYEQYF. The CDR3 nucleotides read TGTGCCAGCAGCCAAGGCTACGAGCAGTACTTC.

This clone turned up a few times. A much more abundant neighbour one base away suggests this may be a read error. This chain uses TRBV24-1 with TRBJ2-5; 10 bases agree with TRBD1. CDR1 KGHDR and CDR2 SFDVKD come from the germline V gene. The CDR3 spans 16 residues. CDR3 nucleotide sequence: TGTGCCACCAGTGATCCGGGACAGGGGATCGGAGAGATCCAGTACTTC. This sequence encodes CATSDPGQGIGEIQYF.

The gene calls are TRBV6-5 and TRBJ2-6, with D possibly called TRBD1 or TRBD2 (6 bases each). The germline CDR1 and CDR2 sequences are MNHEY and SVGAGI. CDR3 size: 17 residues. Trimming removed 6 bases from V and 4 bases from J, with 19 bases in between. CDR3 nucleotides: TGTGCCAGCAGCTTAGGAGCAGGGGAGGCCGGGGCCAACGTCCTGACTTTC. As protein: CASSLGAGEAGANVLTF.

The chain combines TRBV5-1 with TRBJ1-2, with no clear D. CDR1 and CDR2 from the germline V gene are SGHRS and YFSETQ. CDR3 length: 15 amino acids. V lost 0 bases and J 6 bases, leaving 15 bases between the germline ends. The CDR3 reads CASSLATQWRHGYTF. The CDR3 nucleotides read TGCGCCAGCAGCTTGGCCACACAGTGGAGGCATGGCTACACCTTC.

This chain uses TRBV5-1 with TRBJ2-7, with 13 nucleotides matching TRBD2. CDR1 and CDR2 (germline): SGHRS, YFSETQ. V lost 4 bases, J lost 3 bases, and 4 bases stayed unmatched. The CDR3 sequence is 15 residues long. CDR3 in DNA: TGCGCCAGCAGCCATCGGACTAGCGGGAGCTACGAGCAGTACTTC. It translates to CASSHRTSGSYEQYF.

This clone was seen ten or more times. V usage is TRBV6-1 and J usage is TRBJ1-5; D call uncertain. CDR3 length: 13 amino acids. CDR1 is MNHNS and CDR2 is SASEGT in the germline V gene. Trimming cost V 0 bases and J 6 bases, with 6 bases left between them. CDR3 amino acids: CASSEAGFQPQHF. The CDR3 DNA follows: TGTGCCAGCAGTGAAGCGGGGTTTCAGCCCCAGCATTTT.